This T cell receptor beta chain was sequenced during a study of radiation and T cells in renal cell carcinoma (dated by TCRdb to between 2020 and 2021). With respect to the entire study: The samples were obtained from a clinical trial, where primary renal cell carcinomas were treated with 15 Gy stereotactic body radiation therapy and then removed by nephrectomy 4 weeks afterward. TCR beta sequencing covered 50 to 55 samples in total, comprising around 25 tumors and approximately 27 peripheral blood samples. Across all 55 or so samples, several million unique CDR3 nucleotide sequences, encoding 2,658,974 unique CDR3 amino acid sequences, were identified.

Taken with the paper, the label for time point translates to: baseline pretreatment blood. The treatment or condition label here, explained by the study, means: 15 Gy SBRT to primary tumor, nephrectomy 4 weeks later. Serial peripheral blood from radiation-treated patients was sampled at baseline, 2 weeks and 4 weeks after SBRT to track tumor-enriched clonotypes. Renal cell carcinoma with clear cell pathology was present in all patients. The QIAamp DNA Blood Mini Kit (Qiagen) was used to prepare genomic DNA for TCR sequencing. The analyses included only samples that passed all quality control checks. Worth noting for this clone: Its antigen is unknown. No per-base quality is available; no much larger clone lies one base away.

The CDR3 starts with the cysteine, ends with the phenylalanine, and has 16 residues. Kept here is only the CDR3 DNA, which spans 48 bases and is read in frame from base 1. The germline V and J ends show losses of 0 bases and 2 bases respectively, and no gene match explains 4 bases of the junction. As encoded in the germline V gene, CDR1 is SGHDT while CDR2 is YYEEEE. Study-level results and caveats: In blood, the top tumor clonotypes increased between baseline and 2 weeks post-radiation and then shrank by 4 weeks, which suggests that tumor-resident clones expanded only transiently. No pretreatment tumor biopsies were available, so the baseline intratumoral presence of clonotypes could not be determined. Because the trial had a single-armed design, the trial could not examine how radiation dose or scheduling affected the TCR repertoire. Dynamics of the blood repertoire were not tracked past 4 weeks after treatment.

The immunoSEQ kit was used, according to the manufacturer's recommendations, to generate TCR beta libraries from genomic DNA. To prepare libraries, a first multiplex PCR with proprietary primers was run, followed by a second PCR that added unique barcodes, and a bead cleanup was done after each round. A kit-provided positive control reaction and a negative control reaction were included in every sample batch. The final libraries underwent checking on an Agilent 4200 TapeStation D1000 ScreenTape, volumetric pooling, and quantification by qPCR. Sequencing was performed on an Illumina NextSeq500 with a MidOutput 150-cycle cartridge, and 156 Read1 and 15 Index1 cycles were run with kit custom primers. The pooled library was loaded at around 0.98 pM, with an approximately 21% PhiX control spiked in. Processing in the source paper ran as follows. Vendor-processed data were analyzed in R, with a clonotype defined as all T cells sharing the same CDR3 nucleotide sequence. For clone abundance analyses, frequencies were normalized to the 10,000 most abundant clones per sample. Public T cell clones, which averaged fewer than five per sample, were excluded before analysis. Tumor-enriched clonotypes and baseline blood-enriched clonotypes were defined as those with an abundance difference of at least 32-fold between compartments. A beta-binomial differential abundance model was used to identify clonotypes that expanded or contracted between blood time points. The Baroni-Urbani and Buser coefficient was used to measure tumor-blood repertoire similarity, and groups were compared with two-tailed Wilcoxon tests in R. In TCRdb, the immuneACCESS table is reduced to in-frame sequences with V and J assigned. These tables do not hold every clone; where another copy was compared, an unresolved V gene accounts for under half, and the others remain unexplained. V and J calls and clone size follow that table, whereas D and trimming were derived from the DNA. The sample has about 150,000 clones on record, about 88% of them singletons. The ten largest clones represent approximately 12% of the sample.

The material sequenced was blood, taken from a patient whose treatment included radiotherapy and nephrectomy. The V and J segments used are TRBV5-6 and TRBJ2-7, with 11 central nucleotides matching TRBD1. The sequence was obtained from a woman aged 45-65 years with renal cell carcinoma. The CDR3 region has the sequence CASSLEGQGGAYEQYF. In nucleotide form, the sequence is TGTGCCAGCAGCTTGGAGGGACAGGGGGGAGCCTACGAGCAGTACTTC.